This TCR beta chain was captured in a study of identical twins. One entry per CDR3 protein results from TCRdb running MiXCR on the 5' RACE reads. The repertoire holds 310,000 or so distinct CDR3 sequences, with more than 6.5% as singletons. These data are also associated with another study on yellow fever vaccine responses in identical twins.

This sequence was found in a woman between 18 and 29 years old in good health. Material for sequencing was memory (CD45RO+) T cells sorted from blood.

CDR3 in amino acids: CASSYSGGGETQYF. The CDR3 DNA follows: TGTGCCAGCAGTTACTCGGGGGGGGGAGAGACCCAGTACTTC. The chain uses TRBV6-5 and TRBJ2-5; 7 bases fit TRBD2. Germline V gene sequence: CDR1 MNHEY, CDR2 SVGAGI. The CDR3 consists of 14 residues. The V segment lost 0 bases and the J segment 4 bases; nucleotides outside the gene matches: 2.